Described below is a single T cell receptor (beta chain) sequence and its context. Antigen: not known. Some clones are missing from TCRdb's copy, which holds only in-frame ones; the method was immunoSEQ multiplex PCR. The table records about 120,000 clones, 80% to 90% of them present only once. These data come from a study of T cell responses to AZD1222 COVID-19 vaccine. The study, taken as a whole, reports: With two AZD1222 doses given, Spike-specific TCR breadth and depth both rose. Donors were largely white British and mainly female; clonal diversity was possibly underestimated. Seropositive status at baseline applied to only 5 or 6 AZD1222 recipients.

The germline CDR1 and CDR2 sequences are SGHVS and FQNEAQ. The CDR3 covers 14 residues. V dropped 5 bases and J dropped 2 bases, with 13 bases sitting between them. Sequenced here: peripheral blood, sampled on day 0 of AZD1222 vaccination. The TCR originated in an adult in good health. The chain carries TRBV7-8 and TRBJ2-7, with D possibly called TRBD1 or TRBD2 (5 bases each). For the CDR3, the DNA is TGTGCCAGCAGCCTGGGGACGGGGACCTACGAGCAGTACTTC. It translates to CASSLGTGTYEQYF.